A single TCR beta chain is shown here with its context. This clonotype was picked up a small number of times. The specificity of this receptor is unknown. No much larger clonotype is one base removed from it; base qualities were not supplied. This sample was included in a study of blood T cells in healthy people across ages (dated by TCRdb to between 2015 and 2016). Notes on the research overall: In model experiments, roughly one uniquely barcoded TCR beta cDNA molecule per two T cells was captured by template switching. Age-related changes in TCR beta repertoire diversity were measured in the study by deep sequencing normalized with unique cDNA molecular identifiers. To avoid experimental bias, donors of different ages were randomly spread across the sequencing lanes. Donors were grouped into four age groups: young (average roughly 17 years), middle-aged (39), aged (62) and long-lived (less than 85). The study analyzed two additional independent replicas of 1 million unique cDNA reads from the same blood draw for two donors, one aged 18 to 30 and one aged 80 or older. Paper-wide results and their limitations: Estimates of total diversity based on one million sequenced T cells were regarded as lower bounds and as underestimates. Compared with the aged group, the long-lived group had more naive CD4+ T cells, fewer expanded clones and increased TCR diversity, suggesting age selection. Observed TCR beta diversity per million T cells fell roughly linearly with age, and a significant reduction was already apparent by age about 43. Bulk unsorted PBMC profiling prevented conclusive comparison of naive and antigen-experienced compartments. Observed TCR beta diversity correlated strongly with the percentage of naive T cells measured by flow cytometry. The CMV infection status of donors was not known, potentially confounding age-related changes in expanded clonotypes.

V is cut by 3 bases and J by 6 bases, and the space between the germline ends is 8 bases. The CDR3 covers 12 residues, taking in both the cysteine and the phenylalanine. The sequence is cut down to CDR3 DNA, 36 bases in frame from base 1. The germline V gene supplies CDR1 MNHEY and CDR2 SVGAGI. Library creation used 5' RACE. Instrument on record: Illumina HiSeq 2500. The second PCR ran for about 7 to 11 cycles and used a J-beta primer mix along with a sample-barcoded 5' primer. A unique molecular identifier was introduced onto each TCR beta cDNA molecule by a template-switch 5' adaptor carrying 12 random nucleotides. At least 2.5 million CDR3-containing paired-end reads were obtained from each sample. First-strand cDNA was synthesized from all RNA with the Mint cDNA synthesis kit, primed by a TRBC-specific oligonucleotide. Following uracil-DNA glycosylase treatment, all cDNA underwent a first 18-cycle PCR with the universal primers M1SS and BC2_uni_R. The original pipeline was this. Each sample was normalized by randomly selecting 1 million high-quality reads, each carrying a distinct molecular identifier. Instead of being binned into consensus sequences, reads that shared molecular identifiers were thrown out. MiTCR, with a Q25 quality threshold and the strictest error-elimination algorithm, was used for CDR3 identification, clonotype clustering and error correction. Lower-bound total TCR beta diversity was estimated with a nonparametric unseen species model using Euler transformation. The raw public data were reprocessed by TCRdb itself: fastp quality trimming at Q25, MiXCR clonotype calling, in-frame beta chains only. Duplicate CDR3 protein sequences are folded into a single record with the most common DNA and genes. TCRdb assigned the V and J calls; the authors' analysis was not used. The sample profile shows under 850,000 distinct CDR3 sequences; roughly 35% of them were found once. The top ten clonotypes cover 10% to 15% of the sample.

The 39 donors, aged about 6 to 95 years, were systemically healthy Caucasian individuals from Russia. Each donor gave around 9.9 milliliters of peripheral blood, collected into EDTA-treated Vacutainer tubes. Ficoll-Paque density-gradient centrifugation was used to isolate PBMCs, with at least 6.5 million obtained per sample. Total RNA was extracted from PBMCs with Trizol reagent, with at least 6 micrograms obtained per sample. Naive CD45RAhigh/CD27high T cell percentages were measured by flow cytometry on a PBMC aliquot from every donor. The sequenced sample was blood. The TCR originated in a man in his late teens or twenties in good health. Here the chain combines TRBV6-5 and TRBJ1-1; the D segment could be TRBD1, given 5 matching bases. CDR3 reads: CASSYSGSEAFF. The nucleotide sequence is TGTGCCAGCAGTTATTCAGGGTCTGAAGCTTTCTTT.